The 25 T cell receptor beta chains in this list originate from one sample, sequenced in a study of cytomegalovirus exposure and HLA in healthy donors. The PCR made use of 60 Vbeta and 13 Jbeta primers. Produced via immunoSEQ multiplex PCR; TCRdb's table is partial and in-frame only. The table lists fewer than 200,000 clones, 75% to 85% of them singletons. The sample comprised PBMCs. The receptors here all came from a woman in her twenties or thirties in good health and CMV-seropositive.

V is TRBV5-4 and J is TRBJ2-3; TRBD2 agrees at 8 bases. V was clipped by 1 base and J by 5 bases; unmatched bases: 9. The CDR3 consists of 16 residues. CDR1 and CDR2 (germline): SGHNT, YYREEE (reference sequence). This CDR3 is CASSLRSGSGGDTQYF. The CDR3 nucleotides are TGTGCCAGCAGCTTGCGGAGCGGGAGCGGAGGAGATACGCAGTATTTT.

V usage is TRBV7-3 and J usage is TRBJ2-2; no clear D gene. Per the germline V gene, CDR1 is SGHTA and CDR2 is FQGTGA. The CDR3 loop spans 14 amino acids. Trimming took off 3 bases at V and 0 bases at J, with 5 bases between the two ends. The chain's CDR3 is CASSFEANTGELFF. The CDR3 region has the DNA TGTGCCAGCAGCTTTGAGGCGAACACCGGGGAGCTGTTTTTT.

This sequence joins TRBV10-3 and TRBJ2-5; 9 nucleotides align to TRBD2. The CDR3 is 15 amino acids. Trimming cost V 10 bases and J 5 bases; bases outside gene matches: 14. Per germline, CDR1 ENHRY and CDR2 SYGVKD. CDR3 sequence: CATRQRGGAWETQYF. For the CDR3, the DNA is TGTGCCACCCGCCAGCGCGGGGGGGCTTGGGAGACCCAGTACTTC.

This CDR3 is CASSPGTFRGEQFF. CDR3 DNA: TGTGCCAGCAGCCCCGGGACCTTCAGGGGGGAGCAGTTCTTC. This rearrangement joins TRBV7-9 to TRBJ2-1; TRBD1 matches 7 bases. CDR3 length: 14 amino acids. The junction had 11 bases not matched to a gene; V was cut back by 5 bases and J by 10 bases. In germline, CDR1 is SEHNR, CDR2 FQNEAQ (reference sequence).

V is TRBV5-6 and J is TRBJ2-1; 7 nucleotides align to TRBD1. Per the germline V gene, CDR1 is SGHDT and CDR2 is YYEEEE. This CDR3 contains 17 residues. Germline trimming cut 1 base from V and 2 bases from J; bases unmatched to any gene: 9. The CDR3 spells CASSLPRDRAAYNEQFF. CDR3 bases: TGTGCCAGCAGCTTGCCCCGCGACAGGGCCGCCTACAATGAGCAGTTCTTC.

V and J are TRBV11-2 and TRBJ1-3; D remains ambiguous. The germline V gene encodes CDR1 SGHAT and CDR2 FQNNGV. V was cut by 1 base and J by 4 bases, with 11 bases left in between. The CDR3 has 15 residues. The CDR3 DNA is TGTGCCAGCAGCTTAGCTCACCTGGGCGGAAACACCATATATTTT. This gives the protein CASSLAHLGGNTIYF. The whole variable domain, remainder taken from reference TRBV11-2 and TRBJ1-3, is EAGVAQSPRYKIIEKRQSVAFWCNPISGHATLYWYQQILGQGPKLLIQFQNNGVVDDSQLPKDRFSAERLKGVDSTLKIQPAKLEDSAVYLCASSLAHLGGNTIYFGEGSWLTVV.

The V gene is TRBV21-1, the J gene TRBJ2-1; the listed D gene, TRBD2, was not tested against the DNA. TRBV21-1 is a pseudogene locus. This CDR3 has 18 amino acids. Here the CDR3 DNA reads TGTGCCAGCAGCTTGGGGGAAATAGCGGGTAGCTCCTACAATGAGCAGTTCTTC. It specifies CASSLGEIAGSSYNEQFF.

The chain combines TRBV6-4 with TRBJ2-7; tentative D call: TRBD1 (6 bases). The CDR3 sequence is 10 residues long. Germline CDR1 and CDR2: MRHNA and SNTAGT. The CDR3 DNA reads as TGTGCGACAGGAGGAGACGAGCAGTACTTC. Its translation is CATGGDEQYF.

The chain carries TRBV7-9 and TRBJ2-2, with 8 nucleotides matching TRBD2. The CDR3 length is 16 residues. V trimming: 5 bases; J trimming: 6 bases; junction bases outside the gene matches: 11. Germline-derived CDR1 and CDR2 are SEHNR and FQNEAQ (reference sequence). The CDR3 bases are TGTGCCAGCAGCCTACCGGGACTAGGAGGGTCCGGGGAGCTGTTTTTT. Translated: CASSLPGLGGSGELFF.

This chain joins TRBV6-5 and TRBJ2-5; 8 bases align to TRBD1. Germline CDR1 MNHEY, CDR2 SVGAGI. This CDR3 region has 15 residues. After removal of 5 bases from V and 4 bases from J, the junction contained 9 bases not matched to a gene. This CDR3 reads CASSPENRGLETQYF. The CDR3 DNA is TGTGCCAGCAGTCCAGAAAACAGGGGGTTAGAGACCCAGTACTTC.

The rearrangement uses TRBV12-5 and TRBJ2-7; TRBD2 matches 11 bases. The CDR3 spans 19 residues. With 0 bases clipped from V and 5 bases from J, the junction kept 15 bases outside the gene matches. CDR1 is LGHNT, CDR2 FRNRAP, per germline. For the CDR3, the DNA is TGTGCTAGTGGTTTGGTACGGGATAGCGGGAGGGGTCGGTTACACGAGCAGTACTTC. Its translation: CASGLVRDSGRGRLHEQYF.

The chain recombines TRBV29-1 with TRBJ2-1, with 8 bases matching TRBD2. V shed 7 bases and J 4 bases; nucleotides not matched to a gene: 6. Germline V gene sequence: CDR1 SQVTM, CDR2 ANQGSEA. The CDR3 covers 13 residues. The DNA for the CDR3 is TGCAGCGGCCTGGGCGGGGGGTACAATGAGCAGTTCTTC. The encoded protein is CSGLGGGYNEQFF.

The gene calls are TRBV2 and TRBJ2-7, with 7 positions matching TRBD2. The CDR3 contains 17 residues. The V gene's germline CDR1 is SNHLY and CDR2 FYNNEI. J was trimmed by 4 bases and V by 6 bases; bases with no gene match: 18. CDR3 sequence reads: CASSELPGTTLGYEQYF. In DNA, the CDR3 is TGTGCCAGCAGCGAACTCCCCGGGACTACCCTCGGGTACGAGCAGTACTTC. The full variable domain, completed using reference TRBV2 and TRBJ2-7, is EPEVTQTPSHQVTQMGQEVILRCVPISNHLYFYWYRQILGQKVEFLVSFYNNEISEKSEIFDDQFSVERPDGSNFTLKIRSTKLEDSAMYFCASSELPGTTLGYEQYFGPGTRLTVT.

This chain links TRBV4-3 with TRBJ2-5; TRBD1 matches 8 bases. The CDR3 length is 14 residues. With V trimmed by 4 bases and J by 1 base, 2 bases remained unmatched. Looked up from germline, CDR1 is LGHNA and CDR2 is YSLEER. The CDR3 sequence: CASSPGQGQETQYF. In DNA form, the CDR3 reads TGCGCCAGCAGCCCCGGACAGGGCCAAGAGACCCAGTACTTC.

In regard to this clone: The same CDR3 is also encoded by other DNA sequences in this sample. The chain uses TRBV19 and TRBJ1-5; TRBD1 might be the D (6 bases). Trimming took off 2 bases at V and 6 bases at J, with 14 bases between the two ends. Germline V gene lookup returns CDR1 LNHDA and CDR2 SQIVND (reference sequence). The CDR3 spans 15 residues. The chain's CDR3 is CASSIQGQGGQPQHF. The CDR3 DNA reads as TGTGCCAGTAGTATACAGGGGCAGGGCGGTCAGCCCCAGCATTTT.

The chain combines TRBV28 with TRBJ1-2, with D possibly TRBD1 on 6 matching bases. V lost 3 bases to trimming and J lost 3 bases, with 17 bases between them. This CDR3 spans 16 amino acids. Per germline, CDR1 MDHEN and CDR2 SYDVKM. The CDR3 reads CASSFIGGVVDYGYTF. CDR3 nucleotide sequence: TGTGCCAGCAGTTTTATAGGGGGGGTGGTGGACTATGGCTACACCTTC.

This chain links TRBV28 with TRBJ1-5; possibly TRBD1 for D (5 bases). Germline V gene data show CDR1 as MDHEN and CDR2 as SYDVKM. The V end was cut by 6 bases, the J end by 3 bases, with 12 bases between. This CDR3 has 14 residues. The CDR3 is CASSQGLDNQPQHF. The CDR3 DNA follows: TGTGCCAGCAGCCAGGGATTGGACAATCAGCCCCAGCATTTT.

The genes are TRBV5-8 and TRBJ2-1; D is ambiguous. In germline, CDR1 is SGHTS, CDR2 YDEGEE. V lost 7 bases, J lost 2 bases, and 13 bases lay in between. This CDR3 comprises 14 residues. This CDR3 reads CASFPLTPYNEQFF. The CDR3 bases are TGTGCCAGCTTCCCTCTGACTCCCTACAATGAGCAGTTCTTC.

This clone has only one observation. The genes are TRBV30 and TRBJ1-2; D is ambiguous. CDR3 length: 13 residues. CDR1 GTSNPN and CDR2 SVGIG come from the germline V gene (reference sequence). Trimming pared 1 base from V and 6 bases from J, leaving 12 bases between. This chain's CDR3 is CAWSALLRDGYTF. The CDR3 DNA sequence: TGTGCCTGGAGTGCTCTTCTCCGGGATGGCTACACCTTC.

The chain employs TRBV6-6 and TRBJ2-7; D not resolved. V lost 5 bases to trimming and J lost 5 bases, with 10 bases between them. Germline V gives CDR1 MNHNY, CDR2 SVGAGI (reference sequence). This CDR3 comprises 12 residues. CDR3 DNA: TGTGCCAGCAGTATAAGCTATAACGAGCAGTACTTC. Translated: CASSISYNEQYF.

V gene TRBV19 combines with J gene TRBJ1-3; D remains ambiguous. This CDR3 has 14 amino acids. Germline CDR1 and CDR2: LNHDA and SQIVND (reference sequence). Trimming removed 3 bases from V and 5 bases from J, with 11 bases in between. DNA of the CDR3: TGTGCCAGTAGTATCGGTCCACTACGAAACACCATATATTTT. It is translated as CASSIGPLRNTIYF. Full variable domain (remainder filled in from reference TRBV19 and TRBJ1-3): DGGITQSPKYLFRKEGQNVTLSCEQNLNHDAMYWYRQDPGQGLRLIYYSQIVNDFQKGDIAEGYSVSREKKESFPLTVTSAQKNPTAFYLCASSIGPLRNTIYFGEGSWLTVV.

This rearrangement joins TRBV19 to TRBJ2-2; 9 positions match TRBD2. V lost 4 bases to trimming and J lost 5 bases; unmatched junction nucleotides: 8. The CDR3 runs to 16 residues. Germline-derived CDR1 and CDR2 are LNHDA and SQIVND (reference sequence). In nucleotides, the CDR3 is TGTGCCAGTAGTAGGGCGAGCGGGGGGACGACCGGGGAGCTGTTTTTT. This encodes CASSRASGGTTGELFF. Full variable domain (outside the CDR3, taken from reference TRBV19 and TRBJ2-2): DGGITQSPKYLFRKEGQNVTLSCEQNLNHDAMYWYRQDPGQGLRLIYYSQIVNDFQKGDIAEGYSVSREKKESFPLTVTSAQKNPTAFYLCASSRASGGTTGELFFGEGSRLTVL.

CDR3 nucleotide sequence: TGTGCCAGCAGCCAGCACCCAGGAGCTTTCTTT. Residues: CASSQHPGAFF. The chain is built from TRBV13 and TRBJ1-1, with no clear D. The CDR3 sequence is 11 residues long. With 5 bases removed from V and 10 bases from J, the gap between germline ends came to 11 bases. CDR1 and CDR2 from the germline V gene are PRHDT and FYEKMQ (reference sequence). Variable domain in full (rest from reference TRBV13 and TRBJ1-1): AAGVIQSPRHLIKEKRETATLKCYPIPRHDTVYWYQQGPGQDPQFLISFYEKMQSDKGSIPDRFSAQQFSDYHSELNMSSLELGDSALYFCASSQHPGAFFGQGTRLTVV.

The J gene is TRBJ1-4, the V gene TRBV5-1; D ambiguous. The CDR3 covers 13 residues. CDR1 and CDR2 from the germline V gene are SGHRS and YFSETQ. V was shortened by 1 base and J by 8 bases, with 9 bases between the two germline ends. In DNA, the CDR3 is TGCGCCAGCAGCTTGTTTACGGGAGAAAAACTGTTTTTT. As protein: CASSLFTGEKLFF.

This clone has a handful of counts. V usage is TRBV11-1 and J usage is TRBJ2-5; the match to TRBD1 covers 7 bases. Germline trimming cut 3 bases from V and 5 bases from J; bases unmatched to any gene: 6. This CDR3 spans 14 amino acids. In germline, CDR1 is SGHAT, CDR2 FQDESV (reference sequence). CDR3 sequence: CASSFLGGGETQYF. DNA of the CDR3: TGTGCCAGCAGCTTCTTAGGGGGCGGGGAGACCCAGTACTTC.